This TCR beta chain stems from a study of response to subunit inactivated influenza vaccine. TCRdb ran MiXCR on the RT-PCR reads and lists one entry per CDR3 protein. This table has around 470,000 distinct CDR3 sequences, approximately 7.7% appearing once. Germline loops: CDR1 GTSNPN, CDR2 SVGIG (reference sequence). The CDR3 has 13 amino acids. The germline V and J ends were trimmed by 2 bases and 3 bases, with 7 bases remaining between them. There are a few counts of this clonotype. The chain uses TRBV30 and TRBJ2-2; D gene ambiguous. This receptor was taken from a man in his fifties or sixties who received an inactivated influenza vaccine. Sequences were derived from PBMCs from blood, sampled around 25 months after vaccination. The CDR3 bases are TGTGCCTGGAGTCCAGAATACACCGGGGAGCTGTTTTTT. It codes for CAWSPEYTGELFF.